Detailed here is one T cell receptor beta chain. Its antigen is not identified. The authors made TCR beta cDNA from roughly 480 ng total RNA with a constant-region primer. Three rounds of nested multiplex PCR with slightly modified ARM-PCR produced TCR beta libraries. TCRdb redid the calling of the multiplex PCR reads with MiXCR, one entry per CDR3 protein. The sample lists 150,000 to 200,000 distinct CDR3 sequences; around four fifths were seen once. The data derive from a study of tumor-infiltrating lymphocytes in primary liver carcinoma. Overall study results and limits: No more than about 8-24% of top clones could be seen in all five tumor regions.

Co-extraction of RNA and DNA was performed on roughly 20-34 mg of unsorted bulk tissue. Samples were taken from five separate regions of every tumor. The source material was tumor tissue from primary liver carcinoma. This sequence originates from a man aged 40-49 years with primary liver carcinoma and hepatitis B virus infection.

The CDR3 DNA sequence: TGTGCCAGCACAAACCCCCGGGCTAGCGGGAGAGATGAGCAGTACTTC. Translation: CASTNPRASGRDEQYF. The chain carries TRBV12-3 or TRBV12-4 and TRBJ2-1; 10 positions agree with TRBD2. Near its end, the DNA agrees better with TRBJ2-7, so the J call may be wrong. CDR3 length: 16 residues.